The next 7 T cell receptor beta chains were all read from a single sample in a study of CD8 T cells in Susac syndrome. An input of 0.5 to 1 ug of RNA was subjected to reverse transcription using random hexamers. TCRdb processed the immunoSEQ multiplex PCR reads anew with MiXCR; each CDR3 protein has one entry. The data contain around 190,000 distinct CDR3 sequences, approximately 95% of them singletons. Sequenced material: CD8+ T cells from PBMCs. The receptors here all came from a human donor with multiple sclerosis.

This sequence joins TRBV9 and TRBJ2-3; tentatively, D is TRBD2 (5 bases). CDR1 and CDR2 (germline): SGDLS, YYNGEE. The CDR3 length is 16 residues. V shed 3 bases and J shed 6 bases, with 20 bases lying between them. The CDR3 spells CASSGLSELARDTQYF. CDR3 coding DNA: TGTGCCAGCAGCGGTCTCTCCGAGCTAGCCAGGGATACGCAGTATTTT.

The gene calls are TRBV9 and TRBJ2-1, with TRBD2 matching 10 bases. The CDR3 spans 16 residues. V was clipped by 3 bases and J by 4 bases; unmatched bases: 7. Germline V gives CDR1 SGDLS, CDR2 YYNGEE. CDR3 bases: TGTGCCAGCAGCGGAGTTGGAGCGGGAGGGTACAATGAGCAGTTCTTC. Its translation: CASSGVGAGGYNEQFF.

The chain joins TRBV28 to TRBJ2-1; 8 bases are shared with TRBD2. V shed 6 bases and J 4 bases; nucleotides not matched to a gene: 14. Per the germline V gene, CDR1 is MDHEN and CDR2 is SYDVKM. This CDR3 region has 17 residues. CDR3 sequence: CASSLYKLAEIYNEQFF. In DNA form, the CDR3 reads TGTGCCAGCAGCCTTTACAAACTAGCGGAAATTTACAATGAGCAGTTCTTC.

This sequence joins TRBV29-1 and TRBJ1-2; D is ambiguous. The CDR3 sequence is 10 residues long. Germline CDR1 SQVTM, CDR2 ANQGSEA. The V end was cut by 2 bases, the J end by 3 bases, with 1 base between. CDR3 amino acids: CSVEHYGYTF. The CDR3 DNA reads TGCAGCGTTGAACACTATGGCTACACCTTC. Full variable domain (outside the CDR3, taken from reference TRBV29-1 and TRBJ1-2): SAVISQKPSRDICQRGTSLTIQCQVDSQVTMMFWYRQQPGQSLTLIATANQGSEATYESGFVIDKFPISRPNLTFSTLTVSNMSPEDSSIYLCSVEHYGYTFGSGTRLTVV.

Details on this clonotype: A junction boundary mismatches the germline segment, possibly from a read error. The chain recombines TRBV18 with TRBJ2-7; no clear D gene. CDR3 size: 10 residues. The germline V gene encodes CDR1 KGHSH and CDR2 LQKENI. The CDR3 DNA reads TGTGCCAGCTCACCACGGCGGCTTAACTTC. It yields the protein CASSPRRLNF.

This clonotype has just a few counts. CDR3 loop: CASSLGDYNEQFF. The CDR3 nucleotides are TGTGCCAGCAGTTTAGGAGATTACAATGAGCAGTTCTTC. The V call is TRBV28, the J call TRBJ2-1; D unresolved. CDR1 is MDHEN, CDR2 SYDVKM, per germline. Trimming shortened V by 2 bases and J by 4 bases, and 6 bases separated the two germline ends. The length of the CDR3 is 13 residues.

The V call is TRBV10-3, the J call TRBJ2-5; D perhaps matches TRBD2 (5 bases). V lost 6 bases and J 2 bases, leaving 10 bases between the germline ends. This CDR3 is 13 amino acids long. Germline CDR1 ENHRY, CDR2 SYGVKD. Written as DNA, the CDR3 is TGTGCCATCAGCGCGGACTGGCAAGAGACCCAGTACTTC. Protein: CAISADWQETQYF.